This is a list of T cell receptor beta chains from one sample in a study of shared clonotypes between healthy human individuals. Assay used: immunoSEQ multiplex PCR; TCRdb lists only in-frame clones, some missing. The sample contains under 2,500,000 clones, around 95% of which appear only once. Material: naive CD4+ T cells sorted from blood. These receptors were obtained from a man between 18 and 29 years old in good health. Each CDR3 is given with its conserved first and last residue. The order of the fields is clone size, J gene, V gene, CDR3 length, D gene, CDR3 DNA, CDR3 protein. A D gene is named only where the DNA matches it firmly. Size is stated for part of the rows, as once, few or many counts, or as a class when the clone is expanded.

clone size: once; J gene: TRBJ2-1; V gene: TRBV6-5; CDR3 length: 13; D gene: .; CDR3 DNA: TGTGCCAGCAGACGTCTGACGGGCAATGAGCAGTTCTTC; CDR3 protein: CASRRLTGNEQFF
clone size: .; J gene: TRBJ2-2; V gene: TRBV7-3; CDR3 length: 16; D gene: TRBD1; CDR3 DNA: TGTGCCAGCAGTCGATCAAGAGACAGGGACACCGGGGAGCTGTTTTTT; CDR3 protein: CASSRSRDRDTGELFF
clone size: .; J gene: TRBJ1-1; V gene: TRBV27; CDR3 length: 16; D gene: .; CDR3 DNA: TGTGCCAGCAGTTCAGCCATGGGGGGTATGAACACTGAAGCTTTCTTT; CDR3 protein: CASSSAMGGMNTEAFF
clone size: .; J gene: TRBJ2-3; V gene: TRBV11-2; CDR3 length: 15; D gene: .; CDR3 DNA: TGTGCCAGCACCCCATACGGGCGGAGCACAGATACGCAGTATTTT; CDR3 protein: CASTPYGRSTDTQYF
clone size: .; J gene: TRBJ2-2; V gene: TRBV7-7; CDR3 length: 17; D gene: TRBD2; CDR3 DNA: TGTGCTAGCAGGAAGACTAGCGGGGCCGAAGGCACCGGGGAGCTGTTTTTT; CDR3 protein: CASRKTSGAEGTGELFF
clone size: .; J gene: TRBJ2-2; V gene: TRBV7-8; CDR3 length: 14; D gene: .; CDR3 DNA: TGTGCCAGCAGGTTCGGCGGGGCGTCTAGGGAGCTGTTTTTT; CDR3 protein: CASRFGGASRELFF
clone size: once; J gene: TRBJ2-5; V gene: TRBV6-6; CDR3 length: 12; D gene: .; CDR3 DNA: TGTGCCAGCTCTCCCTTTACGTGGACCCAGTACTTC; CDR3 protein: CASSPFTWTQYF
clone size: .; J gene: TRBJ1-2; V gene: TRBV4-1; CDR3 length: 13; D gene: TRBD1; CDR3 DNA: TGCGCCAGCAGCCACGGACAGGGTTATGGCTACACCTTC; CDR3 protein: CASSHGQGYGYTF
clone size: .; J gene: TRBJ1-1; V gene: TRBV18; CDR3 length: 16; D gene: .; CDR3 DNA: TGTGCCAGCTCACCACTAGTCGGAAACCCTCTCACTGAAGCTTTCTTT; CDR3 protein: CASSPLVGNPLTEAFF
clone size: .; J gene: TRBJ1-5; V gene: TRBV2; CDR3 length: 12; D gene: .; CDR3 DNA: TGTGCCAGCAGTGGGTCCAATCAGCCCCAGCATTTT; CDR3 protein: CASSGSNQPQHF
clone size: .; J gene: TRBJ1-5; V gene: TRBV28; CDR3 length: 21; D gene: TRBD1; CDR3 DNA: TGTGCCAGCAGTTTTGTCCGGGGGACAGGGGGGCGACCACACTCATATCAGCCCCAGCATTTT; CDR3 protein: CASSFVRGTGGRPHSYQPQHF
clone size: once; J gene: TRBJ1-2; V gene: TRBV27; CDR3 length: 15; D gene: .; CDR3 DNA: TGTGCCAGCAGTACTCACGACAGGAGTAACTATGGCTACACCTTC; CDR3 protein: CASSTHDRSNYGYTF
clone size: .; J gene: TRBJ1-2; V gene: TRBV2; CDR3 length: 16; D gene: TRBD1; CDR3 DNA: TGTGCCAGCAGTGGCGGGACAGGGGGCTTGAACTATGGCTACACCTTC; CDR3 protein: CASSGGTGGLNYGYTF
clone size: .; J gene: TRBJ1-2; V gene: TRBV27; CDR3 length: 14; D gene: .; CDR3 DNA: TGTGCCAGCAGTTTAAAGCCCACTAACTATGGCTACACCTTC; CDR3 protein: CASSLKPTNYGYTF
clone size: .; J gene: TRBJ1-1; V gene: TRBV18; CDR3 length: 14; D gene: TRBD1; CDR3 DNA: TGTGCCAGCTCACGGGACAGGGGGGACACTGAAGCTTTCTTT; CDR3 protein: CASSRDRGDTEAFF
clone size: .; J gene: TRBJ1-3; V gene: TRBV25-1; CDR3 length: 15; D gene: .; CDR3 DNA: TGTGCCAGCAGTGATCCTGGGAAAACTGGAAACACCATATATTTT; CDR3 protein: CASSDPGKTGNTIYF
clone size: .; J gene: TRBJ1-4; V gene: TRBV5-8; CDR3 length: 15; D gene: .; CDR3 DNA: TGTGCCAGCAGCTTGTCAGGGACAAAAGGAGAAAAACTGTTTTTT; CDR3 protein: CASSLSGTKGEKLFF
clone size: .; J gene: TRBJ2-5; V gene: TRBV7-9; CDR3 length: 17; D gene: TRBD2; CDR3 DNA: TGTGCCAGCAGCTTCTACAGGACTAGCGGGGGGTTTGAGACCCAGTACTTC; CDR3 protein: CASSFYRTSGGFETQYF
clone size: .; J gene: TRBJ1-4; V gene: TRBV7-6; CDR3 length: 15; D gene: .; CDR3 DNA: TGTGCCAGCAGCTTAGCCCATACAGGGCTAGAAAAACTGTTTTTT; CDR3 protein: CASSLAHTGLEKLFF
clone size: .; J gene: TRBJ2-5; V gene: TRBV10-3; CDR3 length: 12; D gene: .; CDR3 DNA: TGTGCCATCAGTCGGCCTCAAGAGACCCAGTACTTC; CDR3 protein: CAISRPQETQYF
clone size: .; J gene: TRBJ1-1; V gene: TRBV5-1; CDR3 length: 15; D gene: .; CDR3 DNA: TGCGCCAGCAGCGGAGGAGGAGTGATGAACACTGAAGCTTTCTTT; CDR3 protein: CASSGGGVMNTEAFF
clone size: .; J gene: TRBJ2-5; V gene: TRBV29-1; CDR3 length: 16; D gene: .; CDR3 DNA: TGCAGCGTTGAAGAGGGTAGAGGGGGAGGAGGGGAGACCCAGTACTTC; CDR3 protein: CSVEEGRGGGGETQYF
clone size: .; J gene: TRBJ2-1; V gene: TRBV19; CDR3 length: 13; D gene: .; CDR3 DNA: TGTGCCAGTAGTCCAGGGGGGCCTTTAGAGGAGTTCTTC; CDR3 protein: CASSPGGPLEEFF
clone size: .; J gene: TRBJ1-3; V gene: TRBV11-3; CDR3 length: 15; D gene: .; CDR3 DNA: TGTGCCAGCAGCTTTCTATCGGGACCTGGAAACACCATATATTTT; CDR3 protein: CASSFLSGPGNTIYF
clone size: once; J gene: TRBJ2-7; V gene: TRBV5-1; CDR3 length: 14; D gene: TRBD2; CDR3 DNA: TGCGCCAGCAGCTTGTTTTCGGGAGGAGTGGAGCAGTACTTC; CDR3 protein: CASSLFSGGVEQYF
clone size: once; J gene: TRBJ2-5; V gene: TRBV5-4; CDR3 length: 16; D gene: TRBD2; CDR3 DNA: TGTGCCAGCAGCTTCGGACTAGCGGGACGCCAAGAGACCCAGTACTTC; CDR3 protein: CASSFGLAGRQETQYF
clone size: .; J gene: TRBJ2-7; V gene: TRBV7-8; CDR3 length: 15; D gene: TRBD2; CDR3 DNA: TGTGCCAGCAGCCTAATAGCGGGAGCCCTCTACGAGCAGTACTTC; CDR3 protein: CASSLIAGALYEQYF
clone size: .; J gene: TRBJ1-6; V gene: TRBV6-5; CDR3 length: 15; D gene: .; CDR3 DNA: TGTGCCAGCAGTTCGGGGGGGGCGCAAATAAGACCCCTCCACTTT; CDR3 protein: CASSSGGAQIRPLHF
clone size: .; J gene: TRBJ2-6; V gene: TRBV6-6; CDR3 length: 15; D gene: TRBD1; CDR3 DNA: TGTGCCAGCAGCGACAGGGCTGCCGGGGCCAACGTCCTGACTTTC; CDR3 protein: CASSDRAAGANVLTF
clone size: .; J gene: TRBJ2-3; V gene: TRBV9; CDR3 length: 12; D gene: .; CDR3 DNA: TGTGCCAGCAGCCCCGGGACAGATACGCAGTATTTT; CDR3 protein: CASSPGTDTQYF
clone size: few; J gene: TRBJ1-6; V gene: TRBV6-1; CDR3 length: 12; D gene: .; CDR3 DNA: TGTGCCAGCACTTGGGGTTTTTCACCCCTCCACTTT; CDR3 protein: CASTWGFSPLHF
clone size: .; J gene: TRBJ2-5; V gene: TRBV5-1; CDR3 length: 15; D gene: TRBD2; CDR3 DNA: TGCGCCAGCAGCGATAGCGGGAGAGCCCAAGAGACCCAGTACTTC; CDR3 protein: CASSDSGRAQETQYF
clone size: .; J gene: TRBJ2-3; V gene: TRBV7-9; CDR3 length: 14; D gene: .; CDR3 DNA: TGTGCCAGCAGCCAAACCAGGGTTGAAGATACGCAGTATTTT; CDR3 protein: CASSQTRVEDTQYF
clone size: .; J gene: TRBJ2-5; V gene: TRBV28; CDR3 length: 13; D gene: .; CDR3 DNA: TGTGCCAGCACCCGGGCAGACCAAGAGACCCAGTACTTC; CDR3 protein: CASTRADQETQYF
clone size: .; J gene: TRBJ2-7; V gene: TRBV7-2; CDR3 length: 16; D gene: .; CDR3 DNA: TGTGCCAGCAGCTTAGCCGCGGGGCAGGGGGCCTACGAGCAGTACTTC; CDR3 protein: CASSLAAGQGAYEQYF
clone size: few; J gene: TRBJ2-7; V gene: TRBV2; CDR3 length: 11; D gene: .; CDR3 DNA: TGTGCCAGCAGAACAGGGAACGAGCAGTACTTC; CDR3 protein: CASRTGNEQYF
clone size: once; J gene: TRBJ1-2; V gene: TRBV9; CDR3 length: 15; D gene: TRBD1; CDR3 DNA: TGTGCCAGCAGCCAGGGACAGGGGGGGAACTATGGCTACACCTTC; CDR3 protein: CASSQGQGGNYGYTF
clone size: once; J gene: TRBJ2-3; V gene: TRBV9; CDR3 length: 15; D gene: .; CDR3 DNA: TGTGCCAGCAGCGTACAGGGGACTCTCACAGATACGCAGTATTTT; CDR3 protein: CASSVQGTLTDTQYF
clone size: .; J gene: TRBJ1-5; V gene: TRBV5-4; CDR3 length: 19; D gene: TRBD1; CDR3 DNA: TGTGCCAGCAGCCTGGGGGATTATTTACAGGGGGCAAGCAATCAGCCCCAGCATTTT; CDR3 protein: CASSLGDYLQGASNQPQHF
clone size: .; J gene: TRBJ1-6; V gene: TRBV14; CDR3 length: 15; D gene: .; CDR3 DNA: TGTGCCAGCAGCCAAGTATCTTCCTATAATTCACCCCTCCACTTT; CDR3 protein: CASSQVSSYNSPLHF
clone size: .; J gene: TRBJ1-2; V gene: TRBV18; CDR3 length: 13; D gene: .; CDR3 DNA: TGTGCCAGCTCACCTGGGCGGGACTATGGCTACACCTTC; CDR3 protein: CASSPGRDYGYTF
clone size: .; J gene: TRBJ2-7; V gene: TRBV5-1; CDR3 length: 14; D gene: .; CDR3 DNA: TGCGCCAGCAGCCCGGACAAGCCCGCCTACGAGCAGTACTTC; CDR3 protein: CASSPDKPAYEQYF
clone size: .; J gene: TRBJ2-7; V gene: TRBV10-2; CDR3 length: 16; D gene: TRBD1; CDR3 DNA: TGCGCCAGCAGTGAGTCGATAGGGACAGGGTCCTACGAGCAGTACTTC; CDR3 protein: CASSESIGTGSYEQYF
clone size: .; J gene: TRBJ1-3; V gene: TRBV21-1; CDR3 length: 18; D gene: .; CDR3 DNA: TGTGCCAGCAGCAAAGCGGGCACCGGTCCGAAGTCCCGAAACACCATATATTTT; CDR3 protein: CASSKAGTGPKSRNTIYF
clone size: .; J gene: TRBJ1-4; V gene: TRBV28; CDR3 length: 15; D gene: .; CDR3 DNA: TGTGCCAGCAGTTTAAGGGGTCCCGGTTATGAAAAACTGTTTTTT; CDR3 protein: CASSLRGPGYEKLFF
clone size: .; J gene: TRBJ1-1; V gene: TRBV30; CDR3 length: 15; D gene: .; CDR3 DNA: TGTGCCTGGAGTGCGGGCAGCCTTATGAACACTGAAGCTTTCTTT; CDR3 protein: CAWSAGSLMNTEAFF
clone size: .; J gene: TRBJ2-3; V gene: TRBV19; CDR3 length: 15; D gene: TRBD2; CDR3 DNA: TGTGCCAGTAGTAAATTAGCGGGTCGGTCCGATACGCAGTATTTT; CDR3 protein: CASSKLAGRSDTQYF
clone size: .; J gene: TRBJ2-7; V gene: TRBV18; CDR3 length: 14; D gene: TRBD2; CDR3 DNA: TGTGCCAGCTCACCCAGCGGGGGGGCCTACGAGCAGTACTTC; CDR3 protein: CASSPSGGAYEQYF
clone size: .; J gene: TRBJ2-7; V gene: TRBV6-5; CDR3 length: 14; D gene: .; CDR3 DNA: TGTGCCAGCAGTTCCTTGACGATCAGCTACGAGCAGTACTTC; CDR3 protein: CASSSLTISYEQYF
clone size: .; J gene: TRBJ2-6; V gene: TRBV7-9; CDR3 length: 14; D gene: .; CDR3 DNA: TGTGCCAGCAGCTCCAGGGCCGGGGCCAACGTCCTGACTTTC; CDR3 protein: CASSSRAGANVLTF
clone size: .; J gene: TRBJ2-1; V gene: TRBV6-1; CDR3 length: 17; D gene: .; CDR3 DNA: TGTGCCAGCAGTGGTAAAAGGACCCACACCTTAAGGGATGAGCAGTTCTTC; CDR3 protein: CASSGKRTHTLRDEQFF
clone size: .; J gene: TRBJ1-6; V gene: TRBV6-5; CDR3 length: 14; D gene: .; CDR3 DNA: TGTGCCAGCAGTCCCACGGGACTTAATTCACCCCTCCACTTT; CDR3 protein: CASSPTGLNSPLHF
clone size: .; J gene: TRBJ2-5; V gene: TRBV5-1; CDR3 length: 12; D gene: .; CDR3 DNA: TGCGCCAGCAGTCGGGACGGGGAGACCCAGTACTTC; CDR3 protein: CASSRDGETQYF
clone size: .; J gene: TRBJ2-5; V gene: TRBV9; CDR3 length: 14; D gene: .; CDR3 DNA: TGTGCCAGCAGCGTAGCGGAAAGATGGGAGACCCAGTACTTC; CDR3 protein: CASSVAERWETQYF
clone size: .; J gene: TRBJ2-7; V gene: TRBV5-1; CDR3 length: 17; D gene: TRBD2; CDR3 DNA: TGCGCCAGCAGCCTGACGAGGACTAGCGGGAACCCTCGGGAGCAGTACTTC; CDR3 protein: CASSLTRTSGNPREQYF